This TCR beta chain was sequenced for a study of shared clonotypes between healthy human individuals. Trimming cost V 8 bases and J 0 bases, with 10 bases left between them. The CDR3 contains 13 residues. Germline V lookup: CDR1 SNHLY, CDR2 FYNNEI. Assay: immunoSEQ multiplex PCR; the TCRdb copy retains only in-frame clones and omits some. The table includes some 900,000 clones, around three quarters detected once. Study-wide results and caveats: The study drew on few donors, limiting represented genetic and exposure-history diversity.

As to this clone: What it binds is not known.

The TCR was taken from a man aged 18-30 years in good health. This chain connects TRBV2 to TRBJ1-2; weak D call: TRBD1 (5 bases). Sequencing was done on a sample of memory CD4+ T cells sorted from blood. Subset indicated: CD45RA-negative fraction. Here the CDR3 reads CASARGPNYGYTF. DNA of the CDR3: TGTGCCAGCGCTAGGGGTCCTAACTATGGCTACACCTTC.